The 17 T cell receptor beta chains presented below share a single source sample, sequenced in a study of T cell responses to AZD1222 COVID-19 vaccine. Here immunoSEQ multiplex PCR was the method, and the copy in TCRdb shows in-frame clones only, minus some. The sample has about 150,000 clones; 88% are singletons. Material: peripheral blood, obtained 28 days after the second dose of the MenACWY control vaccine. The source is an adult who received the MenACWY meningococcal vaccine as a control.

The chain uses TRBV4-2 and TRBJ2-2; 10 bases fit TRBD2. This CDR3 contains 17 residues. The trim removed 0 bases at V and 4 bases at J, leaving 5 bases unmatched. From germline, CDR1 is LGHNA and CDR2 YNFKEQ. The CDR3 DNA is TGTGCCAGCAGCCAAGATGTGGCTAGCGGGAGCACCGGGGAGCTGTTTTTT. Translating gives CASSQDVASGSTGELFF.

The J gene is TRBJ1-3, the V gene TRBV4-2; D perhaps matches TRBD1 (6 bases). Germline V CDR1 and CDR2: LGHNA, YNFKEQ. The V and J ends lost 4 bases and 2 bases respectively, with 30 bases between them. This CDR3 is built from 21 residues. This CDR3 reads CASSLRGLRLSVGRTGNTIYF. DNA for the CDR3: TGTGCCAGCAGCCTCAGGGGATTACGACTTTCGGTTGGCCGCACTGGAAACACCATATATTTT.

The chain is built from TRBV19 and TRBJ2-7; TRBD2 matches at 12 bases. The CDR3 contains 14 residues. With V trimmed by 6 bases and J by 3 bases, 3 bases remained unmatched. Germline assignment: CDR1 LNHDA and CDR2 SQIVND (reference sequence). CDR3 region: CASSPLAGGYEQYF. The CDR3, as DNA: TGTGCCAGTAGCCCACTAGCGGGAGGCTACGAGCAGTACTTC.

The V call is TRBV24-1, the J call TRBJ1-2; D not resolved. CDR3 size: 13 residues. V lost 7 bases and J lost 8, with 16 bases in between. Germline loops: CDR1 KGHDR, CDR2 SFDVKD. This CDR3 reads CATRSGERGGYTF. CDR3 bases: TGTGCCACCAGGTCAGGTGAACGTGGGGGCTACACCTTC.

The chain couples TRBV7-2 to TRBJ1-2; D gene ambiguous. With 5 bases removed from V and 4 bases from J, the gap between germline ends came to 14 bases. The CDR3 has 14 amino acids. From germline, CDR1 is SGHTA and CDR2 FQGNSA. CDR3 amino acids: CASSPASQIYGYTF. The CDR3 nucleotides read TGTGCCAGCAGCCCAGCATCTCAGATCTATGGCTACACCTTC.

This CDR3 reads CASSPTLGDHEQYF. DNA for the CDR3: TGTGCCAGTAGTCCTACTCTCGGGGATCACGAGCAGTACTTC. The chain joins TRBV19 to TRBJ2-7, with D perhaps TRBD2 (5 bases). There are 14 residues in the CDR3. Trimming stripped 5 bases from V and 5 bases from J, with 16 bases between. Germline lookup yields CDR1 LNHDA and CDR2 SQIVND (reference sequence).

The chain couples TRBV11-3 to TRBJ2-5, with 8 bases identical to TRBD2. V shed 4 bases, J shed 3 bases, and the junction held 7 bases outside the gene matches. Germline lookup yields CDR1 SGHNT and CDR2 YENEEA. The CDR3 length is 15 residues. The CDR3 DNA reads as TGTGCCAGCAGCTCCCTAGCGGGTTTAGAAGAGACCCAGTACTTC. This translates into CASSSLAGLEETQYF.

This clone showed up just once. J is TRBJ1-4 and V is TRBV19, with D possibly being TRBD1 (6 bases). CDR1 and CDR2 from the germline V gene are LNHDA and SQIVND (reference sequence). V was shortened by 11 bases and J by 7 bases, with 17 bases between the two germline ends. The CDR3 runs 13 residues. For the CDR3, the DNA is TGTGCCTGTCGGGGGGGCCTGGTTGAAAAACTGTTTTTT. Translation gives CACRGGLVEKLFF.

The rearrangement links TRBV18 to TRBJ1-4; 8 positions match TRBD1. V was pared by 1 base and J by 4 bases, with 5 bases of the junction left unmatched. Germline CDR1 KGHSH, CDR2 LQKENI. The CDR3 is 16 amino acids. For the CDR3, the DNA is TGTGCCAGCTCACCACGGACAGGGTCGGGTAATGAAAAACTGTTTTTT. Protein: CASSPRTGSGNEKLFF.

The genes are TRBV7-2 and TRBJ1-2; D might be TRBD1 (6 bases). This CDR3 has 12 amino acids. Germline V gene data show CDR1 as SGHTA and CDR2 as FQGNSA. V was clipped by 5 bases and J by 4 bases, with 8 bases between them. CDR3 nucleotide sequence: TGTGCCAGCAGCGTACAGGGCTATGGCTACACCTTC. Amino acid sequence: CASSVQGYGYTF.

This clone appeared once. CDR3 in DNA: TGTGCCTGGAGGGTACAGGGGGCAAATGGTGAGCAGTTCTTC. It codes for CAWRVQGANGEQFF. The chain joins TRBV30 to TRBJ2-1; 9 nucleotides line up with TRBD1. The CDR3 length is 14 residues. In germline, CDR1 is GTSNPN, CDR2 SVGIG (reference sequence). V shed 3 bases, J shed 9 bases, and the junction held 9 bases outside the gene matches. The full variable domain, its missing parts supplied by reference TRBV30 and TRBJ2-1, is SQTIHQWPATLVQPVGSPLSLECTVEGTSNPNLYWYRQAAGRGLQLLFYSVGIGQISSEVPQNLSASRPQDRQFILSSKKLLLSDSGFYLCAWRVQGANGEQFFGPGTRLTVL.

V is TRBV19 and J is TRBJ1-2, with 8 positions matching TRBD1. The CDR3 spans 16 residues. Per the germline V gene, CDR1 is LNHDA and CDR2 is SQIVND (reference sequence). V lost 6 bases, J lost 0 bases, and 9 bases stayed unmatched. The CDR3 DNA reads TGTGCCAGTAGCGGCCGGACAGGGAATACTAACTATGGCTACACCTTC. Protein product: CASSGRTGNTNYGYTF.

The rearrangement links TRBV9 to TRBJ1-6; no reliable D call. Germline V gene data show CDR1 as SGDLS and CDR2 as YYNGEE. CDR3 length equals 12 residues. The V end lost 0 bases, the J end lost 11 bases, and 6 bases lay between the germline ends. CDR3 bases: TGTGCCAGCAGCGTAGGACCCCCACCCCTCCACTTT. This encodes CASSVGPPPLHF.

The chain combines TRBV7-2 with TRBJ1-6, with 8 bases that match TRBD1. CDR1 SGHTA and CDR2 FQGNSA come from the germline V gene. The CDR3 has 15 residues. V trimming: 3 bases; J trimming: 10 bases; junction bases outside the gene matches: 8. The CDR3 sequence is CASSFEGTGWSPLHF. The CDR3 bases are TGTGCCAGCAGCTTTGAGGGGACAGGATGGTCACCCCTCCACTTT.

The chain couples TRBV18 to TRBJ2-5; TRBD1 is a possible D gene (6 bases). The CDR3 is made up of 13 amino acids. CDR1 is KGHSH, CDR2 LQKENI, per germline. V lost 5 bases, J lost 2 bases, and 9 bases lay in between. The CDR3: CASSTDRQETQYF. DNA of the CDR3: TGTGCCAGCTCAACTGACAGGCAAGAGACCCAGTACTTC.

CDR3 residues: CASSVEDTQYF. The CDR3, as DNA: TGTGCCAGCAGCGTGGAAGATACGCAGTATTTT. The chain carries TRBV9 and TRBJ2-3; D is uncertain. Germline loops: CDR1 SGDLS, CDR2 YYNGEE. This CDR3 is built from 11 residues. Trimming left V 2 bases short and J 5 bases short, with 3 bases between.

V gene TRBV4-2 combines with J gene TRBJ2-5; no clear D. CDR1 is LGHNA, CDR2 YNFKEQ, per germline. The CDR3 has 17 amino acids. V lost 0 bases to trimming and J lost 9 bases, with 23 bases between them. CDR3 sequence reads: CASSQESGSGGSRAQYF. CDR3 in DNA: TGTGCCAGCAGCCAAGAGAGTGGGTCTGGTGGCTCAAGAGCCCAGTACTTC.